Listed below are T cell receptor beta chains from one sample, sequenced in a study of T cells after yellow fever vaccination. TCRdb independently ran MiXCR on the 5' RACE reads; one entry per CDR3 protein. The sample has 320,000 or so distinct CDR3 sequences; roughly 7.5% are singletons. Material: PBMCs, obtained roughly seven weeks after the first yellow fever vaccination. Receptors originate from a young man who received the YFV17D yellow fever vaccine. The conserved cysteine and the conserved F or W are not part of the CDR3 here.

V	J	CDR3
TRBV6-1	TRBJ1-5	ASSGGVSNQPQH
TRBV12-3/TRBV12-4	TRBJ1-2	ASNNLGQHYGYT
TRBV10-2	TRBJ1-2	ASSERGANLYGYT
TRBV18	TRBJ2-7	ASSPWTSGNYEQY
TRBV5-5	TRBJ1-2	ASSLVYYGYT
TRBV27	TRBJ1-1	ASSTRQTRLMNTEAF
TRBV28	TRBJ2-3	ASKHRDTQY
TRBV4-2	TRBJ1-4	ASSPYGATNEKLF
TRBV10-3	TRBJ2-3	AISGDNPFTDTQY
TRBV20-1	TRBJ2-1	SAGRGYNEQF
TRBV12-3/TRBV12-4	TRBJ1-2	ASRNRGSYGYT
TRBV5-1	TRBJ1-1	ASSLAGSRENTEAF
TRBV4-3	TRBJ2-2	ASSQDWNGGELF
TRBV6-6	TRBJ2-7	ASRHRGHYEQY
TRBV20-1	TRBJ2-5	SARSPSDGSRETQY
TRBV19	TRBJ2-4	ASSSDRGGGVQY
TRBV5-4	TRBJ2-5	ASSPAGETQY
TRBV9	TRBJ2-2	ASSQTGQFSTGELF
TRBV3-1	TRBJ1-1	ASSRESLTGGMDTEAF
TRBV7-9	TRBJ2-1	ASSLSRDEQF
TRBV7-2	TRBJ2-2	ASSPTHGELF
TRBV10-3	TRBJ2-3	ATNGGGNTDTQY
TRBV7-2	TRBJ2-7	ASGQGLGEQY
TRBV20-1	TRBJ2-3	SAAAWDYLTDTQY
TRBV12-3/TRBV12-4	TRBJ2-6	ASTPGDGANVLT
TRBV2	TRBJ2-5	ASSERGRGETQY
TRBV6-2/TRBV6-3	TRBJ2-1	ASSYSNRGGDTATSYNEQF
TRBV7-8	TRBJ2-5	ASSLGATGGEETQY
TRBV11-2	TRBJ1-5	ASSAPGGVFGLVNQPQH
TRBV7-2	TRBJ2-3	ASSNQAGAITDTQY
TRBV5-1	TRBJ1-1	ASSNRAGGLNTEAF
TRBV11-2	TRBJ2-3	ASSSGDKPSTDTQY
TRBV14	TRBJ2-1	ASSPYLRGHEQF
TRBV24-1	TRBJ2-1	ATSEPGLGSREQF
TRBV7-2	TRBJ2-7	ASSEGLAGGGYEQY